These 20 T cell receptor beta chains came from one sample sequenced in a study of monozygotic twins with inflammatory bowel disease (dated by TCRdb to the late 2010s). The protocol used for the library was 5' RACE. TCRdb records Illumina HiSeq 2500 as the sequencer. TCRdb reprocessed the reads and provides one entry for every CDR3 protein sequence; no DNA is given. The table for this sample records 350,000 to 400,000 distinct CDR3 sequences. In total, the top ten clones hold just over 2.5% of the sample. The material sequenced was blood. Receptors originate from a human donor with ulcerative colitis or Crohn's disease, or a healthy co-twin of an affected twin (not recorded which).

The chain couples TRBV10-3 to TRBJ2-1. The CDR3 contains 14 residues. Per the germline V gene, CDR1 is ENHRY and CDR2 is SYGVKD. The CDR3 sequence: CAISESTLDHEQFF.

The chain couples TRBV19 to TRBJ2-5; TCRdb's assignment of TRBD2 cannot be checked, as there is no DNA. CDR1 is LNHDA and CDR2 is SQIVND in the germline V gene (reference sequence). The CDR3 extends over 17 amino acids. This chain's CDR3 is CASSILAGTRYQETQYF.

This rearrangement joins TRBV15 to TRBJ2-1. Germline V gene lookup returns CDR1 LNHNV and CDR2 YYDKDF (reference sequence). This CDR3 comprises 13 residues. CDR3: CATSRGRWNEQFF.

The CDR3 is CASSQGQDSHQPQHF. The chain carries TRBV4-2 and TRBJ1-5; lacking DNA, the TRBD1 call made by TCRdb goes unchecked. The CDR3 has 15 amino acids. CDR1 and CDR2 from the germline V gene are LGHNA and YNFKEQ.

This chain joins TRBV6-2 or TRBV6-3 and TRBJ1-5. Germline lookup yields CDR1 MNHEY and CDR2 SVGEGT. The CDR3 extends over 17 amino acids. The CDR3 sequence: CASSYSIYGGGNQPQHF.

V usage is TRBV30 and J usage is TRBJ2-5; lacking DNA, the TRBD1 call made by TCRdb goes unchecked. The CDR3 is made up of 13 amino acids. The germline CDR1 and CDR2 sequences are GTSNPN and SVGIG (reference sequence). CDR3 region: CAWSVTVGTGEYF.

The gene calls are TRBV20-1 and TRBJ2-2; TCRdb returns TRBD1, unconfirmable since there is no DNA. Germline values: CDR1 DFQATT, CDR2 SNEGSKA (reference sequence). This CDR3 is 15 amino acids long. CDR3 in amino acids: CSARDGARNTGELFF.

The chain has TRBV18 and TRBJ2-7; there is no DNA to check the TCRdb D call of TRBD1. Per the germline V gene, CDR1 is KGHSH and CDR2 is LQKENI. This CDR3 comprises 16 residues. The CDR3 loop is CASSPTKQAVLYEQYF.

This sequence joins TRBV29-1 and TRBJ2-2. CDR1 and CDR2 from the germline V gene are SQVTM and ANQGSEA. This CDR3 has 11 residues. The CDR3 reads CSVDYTGELFF.

V usage is TRBV6-2 or TRBV6-3 and J usage is TRBJ1-1; TCRdb reports TRBD1, a call that lacks DNA to check it against. The CDR3 has 16 residues. Germline CDR1 reads MNHEY; CDR2 reads SVGEGT. CDR3: CASSYYRTGPSGEAFF.

The V and J genes are TRBV5-1 and TRBJ2-7; no DNA is available, so the TRBD2 call from TCRdb remains unchecked. The CDR3 is 15 amino acids. Germline values: CDR1 SGHRS, CDR2 YFSETQ. The CDR3 loop reads CASSAIRGGTYEQYF. Looking up the rest from reference TRBV5-1 and TRBJ2-7 gives the full variable domain: KAGVTQTPRYLIKTRGQQVTLSCSPISGHRSVSWYQQTPGQGLQFLFEYFSETQRNKGNFPGRFSGRQFSNSRSEMNVSTLELGDSALYLCASSAIRGGTYEQYFGPGTRLTVT.

The chain's CDR3 is CAGQDRGQSLHF. J is TRBJ1-6 and V is TRBV2; checking the TCRdb D call of TRBD1 is not possible without DNA. Germline lookup yields CDR1 SNHLY and CDR2 FYNNEI. This CDR3 contains 12 residues.

The rearrangement uses TRBV5-5 and TRBJ1-5. Germline loops: CDR1 SGHKS, CDR2 YYEKEE (reference sequence). The CDR3 consists of 16 residues. The CDR3 spells CASSLALGFSNQPQHF.

The rearrangement uses TRBV3-1 and TRBJ1-5. The CDR3 spans 13 residues. Germline CDR1 LGHDT, CDR2 YNNKEL (reference sequence). The CDR3 protein is CASSSDTSYQQHF.

The chain recombines TRBV6-2 or TRBV6-3 with TRBJ1-2. Germline V gene data show CDR1 as MNHEY and CDR2 as SVGEGT. This CDR3 has 15 amino acids. CDR3 amino acids: CASSYSRDSNYGYTF.

The gene calls are TRBV7-9 and TRBJ1-5; lacking DNA, the TRBD1 call made by TCRdb goes unchecked. CDR1 is SEHNR, CDR2 FQNEAQ, per germline (reference sequence). The length of the CDR3 is 15 residues. The CDR3: CASSPGTGKDQPQHF.

The chain employs TRBV4-2 and TRBJ2-3; the TCRdb call, TRBD1, lacks DNA for checking. The CDR3 is made up of 16 amino acids. CDR1 and CDR2 (germline): LGHNA, YNFKEQ. CDR3 sequence: CASSQWFGGPTDTQYF.

This sequence joins TRBV28 and TRBJ2-3; the TRBD2 assignment by TCRdb is unverifiable without DNA. Germline V CDR1 and CDR2: MDHEN, SYDVKM. The CDR3 spans 18 residues. CDR3 protein: CASRSPGRYLLGTDTQYF.

The rearrangement links TRBV11-2 to TRBJ1-1; TCRdb designates TRBD1, a call that cannot be tested without DNA. Germline V gene data show CDR1 as SGHAT and CDR2 as FQNNGV. The CDR3 loop spans 14 amino acids. The CDR3 here is CASSLLTGATEAFF.

V and J are TRBV9 and TRBJ1-2. CDR1 is SGDLS and CDR2 is YYNGEE in the germline V gene. This CDR3 has 16 amino acids. The CDR3 sequence: CASSVGRGGEHYGYTF.